A single sample gave rise to the 13 T cell receptor beta chains below, sequenced in a study of cytomegalovirus exposure and HLA in healthy donors. 60 Vbeta and 13 Jbeta primers were used in PCR. TCRdb's copy holds only in-frame clones and misses some; the assay was immunoSEQ multiplex PCR. The sample has 180,000 or so clones, approximately 84% seen once. The material sequenced was PBMCs. These receptors came from a girl aged 5 to 17 in good health and CMV-seropositive.

This clone has only one observation. V and J are TRBV6-5 and TRBJ1-6; the D is unclear. Germline V lookup: CDR1 MNHEY, CDR2 SVGAGI. CDR3 length: 14 residues. The V gene lost 2 bases and the J gene lost 7 bases, with 9 bases spanning the gap. In nucleotides, the CDR3 is TGTGCCAGCAGTTACCCGACAAGAAATTCACCCCTCCACTTT. Amino acids: CASSYPTRNSPLHF.

The chain employs TRBV4-1 and TRBJ2-1; 9 bases align to TRBD2. This CDR3 has 18 amino acids. Germline V gene sequence: CDR1 MGHRA, CDR2 YSYEKL. V trimming: 0 bases; J trimming: 9 bases; junction bases outside the gene matches: 15. CDR3 amino acids: CASSQDKVGLAGIGEQFF. CDR3 coding DNA: TGCGCCAGCAGCCAAGATAAAGTGGGCCTAGCGGGAATAGGTGAGCAGTTCTTC.

This chain connects TRBV27 to TRBJ1-1; D gene ambiguous. V lost 4 bases and J 2 bases, leaving 8 bases between the germline ends. Per germline, CDR1 MNHEY and CDR2 SMNVEV (reference sequence). The CDR3 is 13 amino acids. For the CDR3, the DNA is TGTGCCAGCAGTTGGGCAGGCAACACTGAAGCTTTCTTT. It codes for CASSWAGNTEAFF.

This clone was observed a handful of times. The CDR3 nucleotides read TGTGCCAGCAGTGACGGGACTAGCGGTAGCACAGATACGCAGTATTTT. Translating gives CASSDGTSGSTDTQYF. The chain is built from TRBV2 and TRBJ2-3; TRBD2 matches 11 bases. CDR3 length equals 16 residues. The germline CDR1 and CDR2 sequences are SNHLY and FYNNEI. The V segment lost 3 bases and the J segment 0 bases; nucleotides outside the gene matches: 2.

V is TRBV7-7 and J is TRBJ2-2; 7 bases match TRBD2. J was trimmed by 7 bases and V by 2 bases; bases with no gene match: 13. This CDR3 comprises 17 residues. Per the germline V gene, CDR1 is SSHAT and CDR2 is FNYEAQ (reference sequence). The CDR3 protein is CASSLQPGGSAGGELFF. For the CDR3, the DNA is TGTGCCAGCAGCTTACAGCCCGGGGGGAGCGCGGGCGGGGAGCTGTTTTTT.

The V gene is TRBV29-1, the J gene TRBJ2-7; 10 bases map to TRBD2. The V and J ends lost 6 bases and 0 bases, in that order; junction bases with no gene match: 2. Germline lookup yields CDR1 SQVTM and CDR2 ANQGSEA. The CDR3 totals 13 residues. The CDR3 DNA sequence: TGCAGCGTGGGACTAGCGAACTCCTACGAGCAGTACTTC. Protein: CSVGLANSYEQYF.

The rearrangement links TRBV27 to TRBJ1-2, with 7 nucleotides matching TRBD1. Trimming at V came to 6 bases and at J to 4 bases, leaving 5 bases not matched to a gene. Germline-derived CDR1 and CDR2 are MNHEY and SMNVEV (reference sequence). The CDR3 contains 13 residues. The CDR3 nucleotides are TGTGCCAGCAGGAGGGGGCTGGCCTATGGCTACACCTTC. It yields the protein CASRRGLAYGYTF.

This chain joins TRBV6-5 and TRBJ2-7, with TRBD1 as a possible D gene (5 bases). The CDR3 has 13 amino acids. The V gene's germline CDR1 is MNHEY and CDR2 SVGAGI. With 6 bases removed from V and 3 bases from J, the gap between germline ends came to 12 bases. The CDR3 here is CASSPTASYEQYF. CDR3 DNA: TGTGCCAGCAGCCCGACAGCGAGCTACGAGCAGTACTTC.

This sequence joins TRBV18 and TRBJ2-5; 7 bases map to TRBD2. This CDR3 has 14 amino acids. Looked up from germline, CDR1 is KGHSH and CDR2 is LQKENI. V lost 1 base and J lost 5; bases outside the gene matches: 4. Written as DNA, the CDR3 is TGTGCCAGCTCACCACGGGAGGGCGGTGAGACCCAGTACTTC. Its translation: CASSPREGGETQYF. Combining the CDR3 with reference TRBV18 and TRBJ2-5 gives the whole variable domain NAGVMQNPRHLVRRRGQEARLRCSPMKGHSHVYWYRQLPEEGLKFMVYLQKENIIDESGMPKERFSAEFPKEGPSILRIQQVVRGDSAAYFCASSPREGGETQYFGPGTRLLVL.

The J gene is TRBJ2-5, the V gene TRBV6-5; TRBD1 matches 8 bases. TRBJ2-7 explains the end of the DNA better; the J call may be wrong. The CDR3 covers 14 residues. CDR1 and CDR2 from the germline V gene are MNHEY and SVGAGI. The CDR3 loop reads CASSPAGGGYEQYF. The CDR3 nucleotides read TGTGCCAGCAGCCCGGCAGGGGGCGGCTACGAGCAGTACTTC.

This sequence joins TRBV6-5 and TRBJ2-7; 8 positions match TRBD1. Germline trimming cut 6 bases from V and 4 bases from J; bases unmatched to any gene: 11. This CDR3 is 15 amino acids long. Looked up from germline, CDR1 is MNHEY and CDR2 is SVGAGI. The CDR3 DNA is TGTGCCAGCAGGGCGGAGGGTACAGGGGGTTACGAGCAGTACTTC. As protein: CASRAEGTGGYEQYF.

A few counts support this clone. The V call is TRBV5-1, the J call TRBJ2-1; weak D call: TRBD2 (6 bases). CDR1 SGHRS and CDR2 YFSETQ come from the germline V gene. Trimming removed 5 bases at V and 5 bases at J, with 17 bases between. The CDR3 extends over 15 amino acids. Here the CDR3 reads CASRFLVGGDNEQFF. For the CDR3, the DNA is TGCGCCAGCAGGTTTTTGGTGGGAGGTGACAATGAGCAGTTCTTC.

The chain recombines TRBV5-1 with TRBJ1-2, with 8 bases matching TRBD1. The V gene's germline CDR1 is SGHRS and CDR2 YFSETQ. The CDR3 is 15 residues long. Losses at the gene ends were 0 bases for V and 3 bases for J; bases not matched to a gene: 4. CDR3 sequence: CASSLGPQGDYGYTF. DNA for the CDR3: TGCGCCAGCAGCTTGGGCCCACAGGGGGACTATGGCTACACCTTC.